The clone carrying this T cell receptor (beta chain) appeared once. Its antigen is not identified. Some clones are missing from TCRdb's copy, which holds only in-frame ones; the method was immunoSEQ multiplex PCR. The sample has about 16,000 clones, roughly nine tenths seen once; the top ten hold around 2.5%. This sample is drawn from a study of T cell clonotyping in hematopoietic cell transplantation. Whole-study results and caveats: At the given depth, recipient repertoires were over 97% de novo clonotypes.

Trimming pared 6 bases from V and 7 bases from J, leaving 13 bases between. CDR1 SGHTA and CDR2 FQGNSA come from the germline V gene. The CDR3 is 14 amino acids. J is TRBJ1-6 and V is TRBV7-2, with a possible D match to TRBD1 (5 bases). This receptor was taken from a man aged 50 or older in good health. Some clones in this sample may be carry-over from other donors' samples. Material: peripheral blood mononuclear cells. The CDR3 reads CASRPREGNSPLHF. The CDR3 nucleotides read TGTGCCAGCAGACCCAGGGAGGGGAATTCACCCCTCCACTTT.